This paragraph covers one T cell receptor beta chain sequence. Its antigen is still unknown. These data are taken from a study of T-cell memory formation after mild COVID-19. At the level of the study: Clusters were largely donor specific.

Notes on the study in general: The study found balanced CD4/CD8 in clones contracting day 15 to 85 and a CD4+ lean in later expanders. CD4+ contracting clones lay mainly in CM and EM, CD8+ ones in EMRA.

The CDR3 spans 14 residues. V was pared by 3 bases and J by 1 base, with 9 bases between. Germline V CDR1 and CDR2: KGHSH, LQKENI. TCRdb processed the 5' RACE reads anew with MiXCR; each CDR3 protein has one entry. Here the sample spans tens of thousands of distinct CDR3 sequences, over 5% being singletons. The chain employs TRBV18 and TRBJ1-1; unclear D gene. Sequenced material: PBMCs or a T cell subset sorted from them (not recorded which). This receptor was obtained from an adult who had mild COVID-19 (a few samples of this study predate the infection). Cell type and time point are not known. The CDR3 here is CASSPGLRNTEAFF. CDR3 bases: TGTGCCAGCTCACCCGGGTTGAGGAACACTGAAGCTTTCTTT.